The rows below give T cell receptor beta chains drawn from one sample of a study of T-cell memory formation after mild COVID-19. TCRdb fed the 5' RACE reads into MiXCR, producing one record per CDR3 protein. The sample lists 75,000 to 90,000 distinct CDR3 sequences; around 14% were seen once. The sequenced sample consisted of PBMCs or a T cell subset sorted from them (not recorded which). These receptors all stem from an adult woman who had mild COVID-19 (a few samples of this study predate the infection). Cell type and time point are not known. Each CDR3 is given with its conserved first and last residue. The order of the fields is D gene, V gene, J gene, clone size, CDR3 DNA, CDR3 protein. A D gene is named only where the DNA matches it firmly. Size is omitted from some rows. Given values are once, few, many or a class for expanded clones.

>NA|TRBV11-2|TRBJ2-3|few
TGTGCCAGCAGCTTAGTCCTGGGACCCAGCACAGATACGCAGTATTTT
CASSLVLGPSTDTQYF
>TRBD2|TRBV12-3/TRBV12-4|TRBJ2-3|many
TGTGCCAGCAGTGGACTCTGGACTAGCGACACAGATACGCAGTATTTT
CASSGLWTSDTDTQYF
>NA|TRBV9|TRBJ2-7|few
TGTGCCAGCAGCGTAGAGGCAGGGGCATCCCCTTCCTACGAGCAGTACTTC
CASSVEAGASPSYEQYF
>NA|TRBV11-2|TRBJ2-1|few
TGTGCCAGCAGCTTACTAGCCGGGAGTGAGCAGTTCTTC
CASSLLAGSEQFF
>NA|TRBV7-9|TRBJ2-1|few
TGTGCCAGCAGCCGCGATGGTAATGAGCAGTTCTTC
CASSRDGNEQFF
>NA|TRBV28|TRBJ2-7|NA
TGTGCCAGCAGCCAGAGGGGACCCCAGGTGTCCGAGCAGTACTTC
CASSQRGPQVSEQYF
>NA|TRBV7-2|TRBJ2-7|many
TGTGCCAGCAGCTCGCAGGGGATGTCGGGGTCCTACGAGCAGTACTTC
CASSSQGMSGSYEQYF
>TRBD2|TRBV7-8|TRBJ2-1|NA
TGTGCCAGCAGCCTAACCGGGACTAGCGCTATCAATGAGCAGTTCTTC
CASSLTGTSAINEQFF
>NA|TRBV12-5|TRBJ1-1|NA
TGTGCTAGTGGTTTGGACACTGAAGCTTTCTTT
CASGLDTEAFF
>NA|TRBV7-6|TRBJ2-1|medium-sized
TGTGCCAGCAGCTTACTCGGGCCATACAATGAGCAGTTCTTC
CASSLLGPYNEQFF
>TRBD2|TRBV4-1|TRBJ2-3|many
TGCGCCAGCAGCCAAGATCGACAGCAGGGACTAGCGGGGTTAGGGACGGATACGCAGTATTTT
CASSQDRQQGLAGLGTDTQYF
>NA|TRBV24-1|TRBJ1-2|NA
TGTGCCACCAGTGATCCGGGTCACTATGGCTACACCTTC
CATSDPGHYGYTF
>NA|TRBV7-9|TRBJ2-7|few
TGTGCCAGCAGCTTAACAAGGGGGTTAGGCGAGCAGTACTTC
CASSLTRGLGEQYF
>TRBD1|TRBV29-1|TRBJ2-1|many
TGCAGCGTTGAAGATTGGACAGGGAAGGTGAATGAGCAGTTCTTC
CSVEDWTGKVNEQFF
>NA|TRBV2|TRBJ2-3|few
TGTGCCAGCAGTGACCCCACAGGGCTTAGCACAGATACGCAGTATTTT
CASSDPTGLSTDTQYF
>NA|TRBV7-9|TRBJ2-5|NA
TGTGCCAGCAGCCCCAGGGCCCGGGGCCAAGAGACCCAGTACTTC
CASSPRARGQETQYF
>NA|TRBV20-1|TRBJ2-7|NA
TGCAGTGTCAGGGTCAGGAGGGGCTACGAGCAGTACTTC
CSVRVRRGYEQYF
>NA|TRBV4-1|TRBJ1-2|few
TGCGCCAGCAGCCAAGTACTCCCGGGCTATGGCTACACCTTC
CASSQVLPGYGYTF
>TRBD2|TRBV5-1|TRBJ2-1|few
TGCGCCAGCAGCTTGGGTAGCGGGTACAATGAGCAGTTCTTC
CASSLGSGYNEQFF
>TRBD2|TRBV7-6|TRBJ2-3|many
TGTGCCAGCAGCTTATTGAGCGGGGGGGCGGCTGATACGCAGTATTTT
CASSLLSGGAADTQYF
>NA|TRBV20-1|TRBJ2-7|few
TGCAGTGCTAGAGGGTCCCTCTCCTACGAGCAGTACTTC
CSARGSLSYEQYF
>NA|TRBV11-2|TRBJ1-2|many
TGTGCCAGCAGCACCGGGCTGGGGGGGCCCCTTAACTATGGCTACACCTTC
CASSTGLGGPLNYGYTF
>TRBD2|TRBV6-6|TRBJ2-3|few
TGTGCCAGCAGTTACTCGCCCGTTGCGGGGGGGCCCGCAGATACGCAGTATTTT
CASSYSPVAGGPADTQYF
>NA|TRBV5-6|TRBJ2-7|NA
TGTGCCAGCAGCTTAACGACAGAAACCTACGAGCAGTACTTC
CASSLTTETYEQYF
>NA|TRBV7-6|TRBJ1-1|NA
TGTGCCAGCAGCACGCCCAGGGATGGCGCTTTCTTT
CASSTPRDGAFF
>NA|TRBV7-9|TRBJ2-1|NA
TGTGCCAGCAGCCCCCCGCCGTGGAATGAGCAGTTCTTC
CASSPPPWNEQFF
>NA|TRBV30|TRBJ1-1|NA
TGTGCCTGGAGTTCACCCGGAGACACTGAAGCTTTCTTT
CAWSSPGDTEAFF
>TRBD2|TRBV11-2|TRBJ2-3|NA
TGTGCCAGCAGCTCGCCCGGGACTAGCGGGGGGGACCACACAGATACGCAGTATTTT
CASSSPGTSGGDHTDTQYF
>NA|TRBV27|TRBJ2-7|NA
TGTGCCAGCAGTTTCGGTCTGGGCACCTACGAGCAGTACTTC
CASSFGLGTYEQYF
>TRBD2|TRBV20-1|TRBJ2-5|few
TGCAGTGCCCCACGAGGACTAGCGGGGGGCCCCGCGACCCAGTACTTC
CSAPRGLAGGPATQYF
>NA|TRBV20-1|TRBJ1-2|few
TGCAGTGCTAGACCGGACGGGGGTTGGGATGGCTACACCTTC
CSARPDGGWDGYTF
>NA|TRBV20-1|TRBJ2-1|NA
TGCAGTGCTAGTTACGCCCGGGGTGAGCAGTTCTTC
CSASYARGEQFF
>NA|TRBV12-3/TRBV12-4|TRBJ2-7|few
TGTGCCAGCAGTGGGGCTGGATCAGGCGCCGAGCAGTACTTC
CASSGAGSGAEQYF